These 3 T cell receptor beta chains originate from one sample sequenced in a study of T cell repertoires in cytomegalovirus infection. Via MiXCR, TCRdb re-called the reads, giving one row per CDR3 protein. The table has nearly 550,000 distinct CDR3 sequences, approximately 16% seen once. Sequenced input: CD8+ T cells from PBMCs. All receptors derive from a human donor in good health (CMV status not recorded). Some clones in this sample may be carry-over from other donors' samples.

This rearrangement joins TRBV27 to TRBJ1-2; no firm D call. There are 14 residues in the CDR3. Germline-derived CDR1 and CDR2 are MNHEY and SMNVEV (reference sequence). Trimming removed 3 bases from V and 4 bases from J, with 12 bases in between. The CDR3 nucleotides read TGTGCCAGCAGTTTCAGTAGCTCAGGCTATGGCTACACCTTC. Translation: CASSFSSSGYGYTF.

The chain links TRBV5-1 to TRBJ1-1; D is ambiguous. The germline V and J ends were trimmed by 2 bases and 1 base, with 9 bases remaining between them. Germline V CDR1 and CDR2: SGHRS, YFSETQ. The CDR3 runs to 14 residues. The CDR3: CASSLEGKNTEAFF. CDR3 nucleotide sequence: TGCGCCAGCAGCTTAGAGGGAAAGAACACTGAAGCTTTCTTT.

The chain couples TRBV20-1 to TRBJ2-7; 10 bases agree with TRBD1. CDR1 and CDR2 (germline): DFQATT, SNEGSKA (reference sequence). J gave up 5 bases and V 6 bases, and 16 bases lay outside the gene matches. The CDR3 loop spans 16 amino acids. The CDR3: CSAIPIPGTGVDEQYF. For the CDR3, the DNA is TGCAGTGCCATTCCAATTCCCGGGACAGGGGTGGACGAGCAGTACTTC.